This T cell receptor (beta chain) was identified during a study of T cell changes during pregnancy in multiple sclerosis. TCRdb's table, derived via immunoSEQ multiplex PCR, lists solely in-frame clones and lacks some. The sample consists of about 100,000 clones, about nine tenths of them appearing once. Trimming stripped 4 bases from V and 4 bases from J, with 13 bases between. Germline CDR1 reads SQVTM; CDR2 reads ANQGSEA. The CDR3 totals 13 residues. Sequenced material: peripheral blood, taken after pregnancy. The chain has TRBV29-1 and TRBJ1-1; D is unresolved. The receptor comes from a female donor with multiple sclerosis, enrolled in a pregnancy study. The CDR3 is CSVVGYGGTEAFF. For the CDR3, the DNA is TGCAGCGTTGTAGGGTACGGAGGCACTGAAGCTTTCTTT.